This TCR beta chain was sequenced during a study of blood T cell repertoires in COVID-19. From germline, CDR1 is MNHEY and CDR2 SVGEGT. V lost 5 bases, J lost 6 bases, and 4 bases stayed unmatched. CDR3 length equals 14 residues. The table lists this clone with a few counts. Original processing methods: Using reference gene primer amplification, nucleated cell counts were estimated. Method: immunoSEQ multiplex PCR; TCRdb's copy keeps in-frame clones and lacks some. The V and J calls and the clone size are those of that table, but D and trimming were determined from the DNA. The table shows more than 85,000 clones, with approximately 85% occurring only once.

The sequenced sample was peripheral blood. V is TRBV6-2 or TRBV6-3 and J is TRBJ1-6; the match to TRBD1 covers 7 bases. The receptor's source is a man aged 35 to 55 with active or convalescent COVID-19. The CDR3 is CASSVQGSNSPLHF. In nucleotides, the CDR3 is TGTGCCAGCAGTGTACAGGGGAGTAATTCACCCCTCCACTTT.